These 15 T cell receptor beta chains came from one sample sequenced in a study of T cells in Graves' hyperthyroidism and ophthalmopathy (dated by TCRdb to 2018 to 2020). Libraries were prepared through multiplex PCR. The sequencing machine was an Illumina HiSeq 2000. The TCR beta CDR3 regions were amplified from RNA transcripts. The first round of RT-PCR for the TCR CDR3 was performed with the HTBI primer set and the Qiagen OneStep RT-PCR kit. Using fastp at Q25 and MiXCR, TCRdb reprocessed the public reads and kept productive beta chains. A single entry per CDR3 protein holds the most common genes and DNA from its merged rows. The sample includes nearly 750,000 distinct CDR3 sequences, with 30% to 40% observed a single time. The ten largest make up more than 25% of the sample. Sequencing input: blood. The receptors originated from a woman aged 40 to 50 with Graves' hyperthyroidism.

This clonotype was counted many times. The chain couples TRBV29-1 to TRBJ2-7, with D tentatively TRBD1 or TRBD2 (5 bases each). V was clipped by 0 bases and J by 0 bases, with 18 bases between them. CDR1 is SQVTM, CDR2 ANQGSEA, per germline. The CDR3 contains 17 residues. The CDR3 is CSVEDGRKGVASYEQYF. CDR3 nucleotides: TGCAGCGTTGAAGATGGGAGAAAAGGGGTAGCCTCCTACGAGCAGTACTTC.

Details on this clonotype: It is likely a read error, because the conserved phenylalanine at the end of the CDR3 is missing. V is TRBV13 and J is TRBJ1-2, with 7 bases that match TRBD1. The germline CDR1 and CDR2 sequences are PRHDT and FYEKMQ (reference sequence). This CDR3 region has 14 residues. The CDR3 reads CASSQAGTDYGYTL. The CDR3 DNA reads as TGCGCCAGCAGCCAAGCCGGGACAGACTATGGCTACACCCTC.

The chain couples TRBV29-1 to TRBJ1-1; D perhaps matches TRBD1 (5 bases). The CDR3 has 13 residues. The V gene lost 6 bases and the J gene lost 1 base, with 12 bases spanning the gap. The germline CDR1 and CDR2 sequences are SQVTM and ANQGSEA. The CDR3 DNA reads as TGCAGCGTCGCCCGGGACCCGAACACTGAAGCTTTCTTT. Translation gives CSVARDPNTEAFF.

This clonotype has at least ten counts. V and J are TRBV15 and TRBJ1-4; D unclear. V was clipped by 2 bases and J by 8 bases, with 15 bases between them. The CDR3 is made up of 15 amino acids. Germline V gene lookup returns CDR1 LNHNV and CDR2 YYDKDF (reference sequence). The CDR3 nucleotides read TGTGCCACCAGCAGACCCGGGTCGACGAAGGAAAAACTGTTTTTT. The encoded protein is CATSRPGSTKEKLFF.

The chain recombines TRBV14 with TRBJ2-7; no definite D call. The CDR3 loop spans 16 amino acids. From germline, CDR1 is SGHDN and CDR2 FVKESK. Trimming removed 4 bases at V and 5 bases at J, with 21 bases between. The CDR3 protein is CASSPFNERFVDEQYF. CDR3 in DNA: TGTGCCAGCAGCCCCTTCAATGAGAGGTTCGTTGACGAGCAGTACTTC.

Here the CDR3 reads CASSYSISFQPQHF. DNA of the CDR3: TGTGCCAGCAGTTACTCGATATCGTTTCAGCCCCAGCATTTT. This chain links TRBV6-5 with TRBJ1-5; D uncertain. V gave up 0 bases and J gave up 6 bases, with 9 bases separating them. CDR3 length equals 14 residues. Germline V gives CDR1 MNHEY, CDR2 SVGAGI.

Many counts were recorded for this clonotype. The chain joins TRBV20-1 to TRBJ2-2; D is ambiguous. The CDR3 is 11 amino acids. Trimming took 3 bases from V and 4 from J, leaving 3 bases between them. The V gene's germline CDR1 is DFQATT and CDR2 SNEGSKA (reference sequence). CDR3 nucleotide sequence: TGCAGTGCTAGCCTCACCGGGGAGCTGTTTTTT. This translates into CSASLTGELFF.

There are a few counts of this clonotype. The junction differs from germline at one of its ends, possibly a read error. The chain recombines TRBV14 with TRBJ1-2; TRBD1 matches at 7 bases. The germline CDR1 and CDR2 sequences are SGHDN and FVKESK. This CDR3 is 13 amino acids long. CDR3 region: CASSHDRVHGYAF. The CDR3 DNA is TGTGCCAGCAGCCATGACAGGGTACATGGCTACGCCTTC.

This clonotype has a count of ten or more. The rearrangement links TRBV25-1 to TRBJ1-3; no definite D call. This CDR3 has 15 residues. The germline V and J ends were trimmed by 2 bases and 4 bases, with 12 bases remaining between them. From germline, CDR1 is MGHDK and CDR2 SYGVNS. The chain's CDR3 is CASSEDGRVGNTIYF. The CDR3 nucleotides are TGTGCCAGCAGTGAAGATGGGAGGGTCGGAAACACCATATATTTT. Together with reference TRBV25-1 and TRBJ1-3, the CDR3 gives the full variable domain: EADIYQTPRYLVIGTGKKITLECSQTMGHDKMYWYQQDPGMELHLIHYSYGVNSTEKGDLSSESTVSRIRTEHFPLTLESARPSHTSQYLCASSEDGRVGNTIYFGEGSWLTVV.

The V call is TRBV10-2, the J call TRBJ1-6, with D perhaps matching TRBD1 (6 bases). CDR1 and CDR2 (germline): WSHSY, SAAADI. The CDR3 consists of 14 residues. Trimming removed 3 bases from V and 9 bases from J, with 12 bases in between. CDR3 DNA sequence: TGCGCCAGCAGTGAATCAGGGGATACTTCACCCCTCCACTTT. Encoded protein: CASSESGDTSPLHF.

Many counts were recorded for this clonotype. The chain combines TRBV9 with TRBJ1-1; D remains ambiguous. Germline CDR1 is SGDLS and CDR2 is YYNGEE. The CDR3 totals 14 residues. Between the trimmed V and J ends, which lost 0 bases and 0 bases, there was a span of 6 bases. CDR3 nucleotide sequence: TGTGCCAGCAGCGTAGGCCCGATGAACACTGAAGCTTTCTTT. It encodes CASSVGPMNTEAFF.

This clonotype came up many times. V gene TRBV10-2 combines with J gene TRBJ1-2, with TRBD1 as a possible D gene (5 bases). The CDR3 spans 13 residues. V lost 6 bases and J lost 0, with 8 bases in between. Germline assignment: CDR1 WSHSY and CDR2 SAAADI. Here the CDR3 reads CASRGTSNYGYTF. CDR3 DNA: TGCGCCAGCAGGGGGACGTCTAACTATGGCTACACCTTC.

This clonotype showed up many times. V gene TRBV20-1 combines with J gene TRBJ1-2; D is unresolved. The CDR3 length is 13 residues. Germline CDR1 DFQATT, CDR2 SNEGSKA (reference sequence). The V gene lost 5 bases and the J gene lost 3 bases, with 13 bases spanning the gap. CDR3 loop: CSAQSASYYGYTF. The CDR3 bases are TGCAGTGCTCAGTCGGCCAGCTACTATGGCTACACCTTC.

In regard to this clonotype: A junction end diverges from the germline sequence, so it may reflect a read error. CDR3 residues: CASSTLGGSYEQYF. CDR3 nucleotides: TGTGCCAGCAGTACCCTGGGAGGGTCCTACGAGCAGTACTTC. V is TRBV10-3 and J is TRBJ2-7, with TRBD2 matching over 7 bases. CDR3 length equals 14 residues. In germline, CDR1 is ENHRY, CDR2 SYGVKD.

Ten or more counts support this clonotype. The V and J genes are TRBV25-1 and TRBJ1-4; 10 bases align to TRBD1. The CDR3 consists of 19 residues. The V gene end was trimmed by 3 bases and the J gene end by 4 bases; junction bases not matched to a gene: 14. CDR1 is MGHDK and CDR2 is SYGVNS in the germline V gene. The CDR3 spells CASSDPRQGADIRNEKLFF. The CDR3 DNA sequence: TGTGCCAGCAGTGACCCTAGACAGGGGGCTGATATTCGTAATGAAAAACTGTTTTTT.